These 8 T cell receptor beta chains share one sample of origin, sequenced in a study of blood T cell repertoires in COVID-19 (dated by TCRdb to 2020 to 2022). To prepare the library, the immunoSEQ multiplex PCR assay was applied. The source is immuneACCESS, and TCRdb retained only in-frame sequences with V and J called. Part of the clones is not carried over; for the studies checked, unresolved V genes explain less than half of this, and the remainder is unexplained. A total of a few hundred thousand clones appear in this sample, roughly 89% of them only once. The ten largest clones capture about 8.9% of the sample. Material: PBMCs or T cells enriched from blood (not recorded which). Source of these receptors: a woman between 18 and 29 years old who had recovered from COVID-19.

The genes are TRBV19 and TRBJ1-1; 12 bases are a match to TRBD1. The CDR3 has 16 residues. CDR1 and CDR2 from the germline V gene are LNHDA and SQIVND (reference sequence). The V segment lost 3 bases and the J segment 6 bases; nucleotides outside the gene matches: 8. The CDR3 is CASSIGTGGEGAEAFF. The CDR3, as DNA: TGTGCCAGTAGTATTGGGACAGGGGGCGAGGGGGCTGAAGCTTTCTTT.

The V and J genes are TRBV18 and TRBJ1-2; maybe TRBD1 (5 bases). V gave up 2 bases and J gave up 3 bases, with 7 bases separating them. This CDR3 is 13 amino acids long. Germline CDR1 reads KGHSH; CDR2 reads LQKENI. The CDR3 coding sequence is TGTGCCAGCTCACCAGGAGGGGACTATGGCTACACCTTC. Its translation: CASSPGGDYGYTF.

The chain has TRBV7-2 and TRBJ2-3; TRBD1 is a possible D gene (6 bases). V was trimmed by 1 base and J by 6 bases, leaving 11 bases between them. CDR1 is SGHTA and CDR2 is FQGNSA in the germline V gene. This CDR3 is built from 14 residues. CDR3: CASSLDTGTDTQYF. As DNA, the CDR3 is TGTGCCAGCAGCTTAGACACAGGGACGGATACGCAGTATTTT.

This chain joins TRBV20-1 and TRBJ2-3; tentative D call: TRBD2 (5 bases). V shed 3 bases and J shed 0 bases, with 22 bases lying between them. The CDR3 has 18 residues. The germline V gene has CDR1 DFQATT and CDR2 SNEGSKA (reference sequence). The CDR3 sequence is CSASRASRGTTSTDTQYF. The CDR3 DNA sequence: TGCAGTGCTAGTCGGGCGTCTCGGGGTACGACTAGCACAGATACGCAGTATTTT.

This clone occurred once. The rearrangement uses TRBV7-6 and TRBJ2-3; TRBD2 matches at 8 bases. In germline, CDR1 is SGHVS, CDR2 FNYEAQ. This CDR3 is 14 amino acids long. V dropped 3 bases and J dropped 4; count of bases not matched to a gene: 3. CDR3 bases: TGTGCCAGCAGCTTTGTAGCGGGATCAGATACGCAGTATTTT. Amino acid sequence: CASSFVAGSDTQYF.

This chain joins TRBV28 and TRBJ1-5; D not certain. The CDR3 is made up of 14 amino acids. CDR1 is MDHEN, CDR2 SYDVKM, per germline. The V gene lost 6 bases and the J gene lost 6 bases, with 15 bases spanning the gap. CDR3 nucleotides: TGTGCCAGCAGCCCCCCGGGAGGGCGTCAGCCCCAGCATTTT. It encodes CASSPPGGRQPQHF.

The chain carries TRBV9 and TRBJ2-1, with TRBD2 as a possible D gene (6 bases). Trimming removed 4 bases from V and 8 bases from J, with 10 bases in between. The V gene's germline CDR1 is SGDLS and CDR2 YYNGEE. This CDR3 comprises 12 residues. CDR3 coding DNA: TGTGCCAGCAGCCCCCGGGAGTATGAGCAGTTCTTC. Translating gives CASSPREYEQFF.

The chain couples TRBV27 to TRBJ2-3; 10 bases fit TRBD2. This CDR3 spans 17 amino acids. The germline V gene encodes CDR1 MNHEY and CDR2 SMNVEV (reference sequence). V shed 0 bases, J shed 4 bases, and the junction held 7 bases outside the gene matches. The CDR3 coding sequence is TGTGCCAGCAGTTTATCGACAGCGGGGGGGAGGGCAGATACGCAGTATTTT. The encoded protein is CASSLSTAGGRADTQYF.